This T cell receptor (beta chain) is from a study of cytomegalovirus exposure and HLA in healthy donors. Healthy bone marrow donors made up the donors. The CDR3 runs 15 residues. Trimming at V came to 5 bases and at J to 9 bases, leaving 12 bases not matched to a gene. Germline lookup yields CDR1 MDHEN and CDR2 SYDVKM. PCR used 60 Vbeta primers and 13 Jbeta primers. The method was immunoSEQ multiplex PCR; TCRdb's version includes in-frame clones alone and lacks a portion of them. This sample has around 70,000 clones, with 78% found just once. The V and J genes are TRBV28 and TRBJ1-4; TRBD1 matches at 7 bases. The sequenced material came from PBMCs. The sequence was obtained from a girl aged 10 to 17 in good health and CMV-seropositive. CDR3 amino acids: CASSAPRGLSQKLFF. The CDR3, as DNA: TGTGCCAGCAGTGCCCCGAGGGGGCTCTCCCAAAAACTGTTTTTT.